Listed below are T cell receptor beta chains from one sample, sequenced in a study of identical twins. TCRdb re-called the 5' RACE reads through MiXCR, storing one row per CDR3 protein. This sample has 300,000 to 400,000 distinct CDR3 sequences, with approximately 10% found just once. Sequencing was carried out using naive T cells sorted from blood. The receptors come from a woman between 50 and 59 years old in good health. The CDR3 runs from the conserved cysteine through the conserved F or W. D genes are given only for firm matches. Size is omitted from some rows. Given values are once, few, many or a class for expanded clones.

clone size	D gene	J gene	V gene	CDR3 protein	CDR3 DNA
-	TRBD2	TRBJ2-1	TRBV7-9	CASGAGEYNEQFF	TGTGCCAGCGGGGCGGGAGAGTACAATGAGCAGTTCTTC
few	-	TRBJ2-7	TRBV4-1	CASSHGRGYEQYF	TGCGCCAGCAGCCATGGCAGGGGCTACGAGCAGTACTTC
few	TRBD2	TRBJ2-2	TRBV7-3	CASRPPGLANTGELFF	TGTGCCAGCAGGCCGCCGGGACTAGCGAATACCGGGGAGCTGTTTTTT
few	-	TRBJ2-1	TRBV5-1	CASSLEVGNEQFF	TGCGCCAGCAGCTTGGAGGTGGGCAATGAGCAGTTCTTC
-	-	TRBJ2-7	TRBV23-1	CARGPGGRLPRDLYEQYF	TGCGCCAGGGGACCCGGAGGGAGGTTACCGAGGGATCTATACGAGCAGTACTTC
many	-	TRBJ2-3	TRBV6-1	CASSPGDTDTQYF	TGTGCCAGCAGTCCGGGAGACACAGATACGCAGTATTTT
many	-	TRBJ2-2	TRBV21-1	CASVEQLASTGELFF	TGTGCCAGCGTCGAGCAACTAGCTAGCACCGGGGAGCTGTTTTTT
many	-	TRBJ2-7	TRBV9	CASSVELRGSGEQYF	TGTGCCAGCAGCGTAGAGCTAAGGGGCTCGGGTGAGCAGTACTTC
-	-	TRBJ2-7	TRBV7-9	CASSPWWDPYEQYF	TGTGCCAGCAGCCCTTGGTGGGACCCCTACGAGCAGTACTTC
many	-	TRBJ1-5	TRBV12-3/TRBV12-4	CASSLHHKRSNQPQHF	TGTGCCAGCAGTCTCCATCACAAACGAAGCAATCAGCCCCAGCATTTT
-	-	TRBJ2-1	TRBV11-2	CASRTVGNEQFF	TGTGCCAGCAGGACCGTGGGCAATGAGCAGTTCTTC
few	TRBD2	TRBJ2-2	TRBV6-6	CASSLAGTSGANTGELFF	TGTGCCAGCAGTTTGGCCGGGACTAGCGGGGCGAACACCGGGGAGCTGTTTTTT
-	-	TRBJ2-4	TRBV28	CASSPASGVKNIQYF	TGTGCCAGCAGTCCAGCATCCGGGGTCAAAAACATTCAGTACTTC
few	TRBD1	TRBJ2-6	TRBV19	CASSETGGSYVLTF	TGTGCCAGTAGTGAAACAGGGGGGTCGTACGTCCTGACTTTC
few	TRBD1	TRBJ1-4	TRBV5-1	CASQGQSATNEKLFF	TGCGCCAGCCAGGGACAGTCTGCAACTAATGAAAAACTGTTTTTT
-	TRBD1	TRBJ2-7	TRBV12-5	CASGPLGAGGYEQYF	TGTGCTAGTGGCCCCCTGGGCGCAGGGGGCTACGAGCAGTACTTC
-	TRBD2	TRBJ2-2	TRBV12-3/TRBV12-4	CASSLKGLAGGTGELFF	TGTGCCAGCAGTTTAAAGGGACTAGCGGGAGGCACCGGGGAGCTGTTTTTT
many	-	TRBJ2-3	TRBV5-1	CASSLQIGTSTDTQYF	TGCGCCAGCAGCCTCCAAATCGGGACCAGCACAGATACGCAGTATTTT
few	-	TRBJ1-2	TRBV12-3/TRBV12-4	CASSHGGNYGYTF	TGTGCCAGCAGTCACGGGGGAAACTATGGCTACACCTTC
-	-	TRBJ2-5	TRBV10-2	CASSMGRSLETQYF	TGCGCCAGCTCTATGGGTCGGAGTTTGGAGACCCAGTACTTC
many	TRBD1	TRBJ1-2	TRBV29-1	CSVEELGTGRYGYTF	TGCAGCGTTGAAGAGCTGGGGACAGGCCGCTATGGCTACACCTTC
few	-	TRBJ2-7	TRBV6-1	CASTPKGRDEQYF	TGTGCCAGCACTCCGAAGGGGCGCGACGAGCAGTACTTC
-	-	TRBJ2-1	TRBV5-1	CASSRGDREYNEQFF	TGCGCCAGCAGCAGAGGGGACCGGGAATACAATGAGCAGTTCTTC
few	TRBD1	TRBJ2-1	TRBV5-1	CASSLGTGTEQFF	TGCGCCAGCAGCTTGGGGACAGGGACTGAGCAGTTCTTC
few	-	TRBJ2-1	TRBV12-3/TRBV12-4	CASSLGLFYNEQFF	TGTGCCAGCAGTTTGGGACTCTTCTACAATGAGCAGTTCTTC
many	-	TRBJ2-1	TRBV5-1	CASSPDRNNEQFF	TGCGCCAGCAGCCCGGACAGAAACAATGAGCAGTTCTTC
few	-	TRBJ2-3	TRBV10-3	CAISEGISPTDTQYF	TGTGCCATCAGTGAAGGCATATCTCCGACAGATACGCAGTATTTT
many	-	TRBJ2-2	TRBV5-1	CASSLGRGAPPGELFF	TGCGCCAGCAGCTTGGGACGTGGAGCCCCTCCCGGGGAGCTGTTTTTT
few	-	TRBJ2-3	TRBV4-2	CASSQDWTGDTQYF	TGTGCCAGCAGCCAAGACTGGACGGGAGATACGCAGTATTTT
many	TRBD1	TRBJ2-1	TRBV29-1	CSVWDSDNEQFF	TGCAGCGTGTGGGACAGCGACAATGAGCAGTTCTTC
-	-	TRBJ2-1	TRBV4-1	CASRSGRSREQFF	TGCGCCAGCAGATCCGGACGATCCAGGGAGCAGTTCTTC
-	TRBD1	TRBJ2-2	TRBV11-2	CASSERQGTGELFF	TGTGCCAGCAGCGAAAGACAGGGGACCGGGGAGCTGTTTTTT
-	-	TRBJ2-5	TRBV10-3	CAISESLGETQYF	TGTGCCATCAGTGAATCCCTAGGGGAGACCCAGTACTTC
-	TRBD2	TRBJ2-1	TRBV4-2	CASSRYGLAASVEQFF	TGTGCCAGCAGCCGTTACGGACTAGCGGCCTCCGTTGAGCAGTTCTTC
many	-	TRBJ1-2	TRBV3-1	CASSSPSYGYTF	TGTGCCAGCAGCTCACCATCCTATGGCTACACCTTC
-	TRBD2	TRBJ2-1	TRBV4-1	CASSQPRGGSYNEQFF	TGCGCCAGCAGCCAGCCCCGGGGGGGCTCCTACAATGAGCAGTTCTTC
many	-	TRBJ1-5	TRBV10-3	CAISSQGNQPQHF	TGTGCCATCAGTTCCCAGGGGAATCAGCCCCAGCATTTT
many	-	TRBJ2-1	TRBV5-6	CASSSTRTLKYNEQFF	TGTGCCAGCAGCTCGACCCGGACACTGAAATACAATGAGCAGTTCTTC
few	TRBD2	TRBJ2-5	TRBV5-1	CASSLAASGLETQYF	TGCGCCAGCAGCTTGGCGGCTAGCGGTTTAGAGACCCAGTACTTC
-	-	TRBJ2-3	TRBV7-9	CASRPHNGDTQYF	TGTGCCAGCAGACCCCATAATGGGGATACGCAGTATTTT
-	-	TRBJ2-3	TRBV10-3	CAIGARVADTQYF	TGTGCCATCGGGGCACGGGTGGCAGATACGCAGTATTTT
few	-	TRBJ1-1	TRBV5-1	CASRSRGNTEAFF	TGCGCCAGCAGGAGCCGCGGGAATACTGAAGCTTTCTTT
few	-	TRBJ2-7	TRBV2	CASSKSRPSYEQYF	TGTGCCAGCTCAAAATCGCGGCCTTCCTACGAGCAGTACTTC
few	-	TRBJ1-3	TRBV20-1	CSARGAGPGNTIYF	TGCAGTGCTAGAGGGGCGGGGCCTGGAAACACCATATATTTT
few	TRBD2	TRBJ2-2	TRBV6-1	CASRRREGRTGELFF	TGTGCCAGCAGGAGGAGGGAGGGCCGCACCGGGGAGCTGTTTTTT
few	TRBD1	TRBJ1-2	TRBV12-3/TRBV12-4	CASSFSGTGNYGYTF	TGTGCCAGCAGTTTCTCCGGGACAGGGAACTATGGCTACACCTTC
many	-	TRBJ1-1	TRBV2	CASSVSGWGNTEAFF	TGTGCCAGCAGTGTGTCAGGGTGGGGAAACACTGAAGCTTTCTTT
few	-	TRBJ2-7	TRBV20-1	CSASGTLKGEQYF	TGCAGTGCCTCCGGGACACTAAAGGGCGAGCAGTACTTC
few	-	TRBJ2-1	TRBV5-6	CASSLNSLPGEQFF	TGTGCCAGCAGCTTGAATAGCCTTCCGGGTGAGCAGTTCTTC
many	TRBD1	TRBJ2-5	TRBV6-1	CATLPYLWTGDRQETQYF	TGTGCCACTCTTCCTTATTTATGGACAGGGGACCGCCAAGAGACCCAGTACTTC